This T cell receptor (beta chain) was recorded in a study of spatial heterogeneity in lung cancer (dated by TCRdb to between 2018 and 2021). With respect to the entire study: Beta-chain transcripts were consistently detected in greater numbers than alpha-chain transcripts, which likely reflected higher beta-chain transcript abundance. A strong correlation was found between TCR transcript counts in tumor regions and a T cell transcriptional module score from matched bulk RNA-seq. In the raw uncorrected reads, each unique combination of TCR and UMI appeared more than ten times on average. The study quantitatively compared TCR alpha and beta repertoires across multiple tumor regions, matched nontumor lung and blood in non-small cell lung cancer. TCR repertoire features were related to nonsynonymous mutation counts determined by whole-exome sequencing of tumor tissue. At surgery, both alpha and beta chains were TCR-sequenced in approximately 210 tumor regions, approximately 64 matched nontumor lung samples and a few dozen PBMC samples. What the research found in general, with its limitations: Additional single-cell paired TCR alpha and beta sequencing was considered necessary to confirm, at a functional level, the hypothesis that regional TCRs recognize regional mutations. The count of ubiquitous expanded TCRs correlated with the count of ubiquitous nonsynonymous mutations, and the count of regional expanded TCRs correlated with the count of regional nonsynonymous mutations. The number of expanded intratumoral alpha and beta TCRs correlated with the tumor nonsynonymous mutation count. TCR-seq was estimated to cover only 6.5% to 9% of tumor T cells for alpha chains and approximately 13% for beta chains.

V is clipped by 1 base and J by 4 bases, and the sequence between their germline boundaries is 7 bases long. The CDR3 contains 12 residues, cysteine and phenylalanine counted. Of the read, only the CDR3 DNA is kept; its 36 bases are in frame from base 1. CDR1 SQVTM and CDR2 ANQGSEA were looked up in the germline V gene. What the time point label conveys for this sample: sample taken at primary tumor resection. Samples were obtained from about 75 patients with early-stage, untreated non-small cell lung cancer from the lung TRACERx cohort. For TCR sequencing, whole RNA was extracted from tumor and nontumor lung tissue, or from cryopreserved PBMC samples, and no cell sorting was done. Only patients for whom sufficient RNA was available from at least two tumor regions were selected for TCR sequencing. Before being selected, tumor and adjacent nontumor lung specimens were reviewed by a lung pathologist.

Libraries were made using 5' RACE. The sequencer was a NextSeq 500. The TCR library protocol attached a unique molecular identifier to each TCR cDNA molecule to allow correction of PCR and sequencing errors. In the source study's methods: TCR identification, UMI-based error correction and CDR3 extraction were performed with Decombinator tools. Expanded TCRs were defined as those above a frequency of 2 per 1,000, corresponding to the top 1% of the tumor frequency distribution. Expanded tumor TCRs statistically deemed absent (corrected P<0.05) from at least one tumor region were classed as regional, and all other expanded tumor TCRs were classed as ubiquitous. Rényi diversity was computed with the R vegan package after subsampling each repertoire 100 times to 5,000 TCRs. CDR3 similarity networks were built from amino acid triplet string-kernel similarity, with CDR3s being connected when pairwise similarity was above 0.82. In-frame beta chains were kept once TCRdb had trimmed the public reads at Q25 with fastp and called clones with MiXCR. Each CDR3 protein gets just one entry, which takes the most common genes and DNA from the rows behind it. What appears here as the V and J calls and clone size reflects TCRdb's work, not the paper's. Counted in this sample were over 25,000 distinct CDR3 sequences; under 8.5% of them appeared once. Of the sample, over 20% falls within the top ten clones.

The table lists this clonotype with a few counts. Its antigen has not been determined. No base quality information exists; no much larger clone differs at one position. The chain links TRBV29-1 with TRBJ2-5; the best D guess is TRBD2, with 5 bases matching. Sample: lung tumor tissue, taken at surgery. The clonotype was recovered from a male donor with early-stage non-small cell lung cancer. The CDR3 corresponds to CSVEGGRETQYF. The DNA sequence is TGCAGCGTTGAAGGAGGGAGAGAGACCCAGTACTTC.